This T cell receptor beta chain was obtained from a study of cytomegalovirus exposure and HLA in healthy donors. This CDR3 spans 13 amino acids. CDR1 and CDR2 (germline): MGHRA, YSYEKL. The ends lost 4 bases at V and 5 bases at J; junction bases unmatched: 3. In the PCR, 60 Vbeta and 13 Jbeta primers were used. Sequenced by immunoSEQ multiplex PCR; TCRdb stores in-frame clones only, minus some. The repertoire includes 150,000 to 200,000 clones, 82% of them detected once, and around 1.5% sits in the top ten. This clone was counted between two and nine times. The sequence came from a girl under 18 in good health and CMV-seropositive. The sequencing input was PBMCs. The chain carries TRBV4-1 and TRBJ1-1; 8 bases align to TRBD1. In nucleotides, the CDR3 is TGCGCCAGCAGCCGGACAGGGAGGACTGAAGCTTTCTTT. Translated, it gives CASSRTGRTEAFF.